This TCR beta chain was identified in a study of tumor-infiltrating lymphocytes in oesophageal squamous cell carcinoma. Between the trimmed V and J ends, which lost 0 bases and 14 bases, there was a span of 19 bases. The CDR3 extends over 14 amino acids. The germline CDR1 and CDR2 sequences are SGHRS and YFSETQ. As regards this clonotype: Since a much larger clone is just one base distant, this may be a read error.

Via MiXCR, TCRdb re-called the PCR reads, giving one row per CDR3 protein. The sample holds some 20,000 distinct CDR3 sequences, over 40% seen once. V and J are TRBV5-1 and TRBJ2-3, with D maybe TRBD2 (5 bases). Specimen: normal esophageal tissue next to the tumor. The receptor comes from a male donor with esophageal squamous cell carcinoma. CDR3 bases: TGCGCCAGCAGCTTGGACGGGGTCACCGGGGAGCTGTATTTT. It is translated as CASSLDGVTGELYF.